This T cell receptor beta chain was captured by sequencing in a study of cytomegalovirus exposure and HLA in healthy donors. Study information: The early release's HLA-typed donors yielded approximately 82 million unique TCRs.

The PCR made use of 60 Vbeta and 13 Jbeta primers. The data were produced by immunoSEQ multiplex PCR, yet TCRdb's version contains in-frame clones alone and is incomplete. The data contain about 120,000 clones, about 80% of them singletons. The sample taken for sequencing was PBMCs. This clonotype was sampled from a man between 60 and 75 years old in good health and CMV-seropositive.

The CDR3 here is CASSPHRTGGAEAFF. DNA for the CDR3: TGTGCCAGCAGCCCCCATCGGACAGGGGGAGCTGAAGCTTTCTTT. The rearrangement joins TRBV7-2 to TRBJ1-1; 10 bases match TRBD1. The germline gives CDR1 SGHTA, CDR2 FQGNSA. Unmatched junction bases numbered 9, after V lost 5 bases and J lost 6 bases. This CDR3 has 15 residues.